Below, 18 T cell receptor beta chains from the same sample are listed, as sequenced in a study of cytomegalovirus exposure and HLA in healthy donors. The primer mix had 60 Vbeta and 13 Jbeta primers. Clones were read by immunoSEQ multiplex PCR, and TCRdb kept only the in-frame ones, dropping some. The data hold over 150,000 clones, with roughly 80% observed a single time. Material for sequencing was PBMCs. These receptors were obtained from a woman between 25 and 40 years old in good health and CMV-seropositive.

The rearrangement joins TRBV19 to TRBJ1-6; 8 bases agree with TRBD1. Germline V CDR1 and CDR2: LNHDA, SQIVND (reference sequence). Germline trimming cut 3 bases from V and 4 bases from J; bases unmatched to any gene: 5. The CDR3 totals 16 residues. As DNA, the CDR3 is TGTGCCAGTAGTATCTCGGACAGGGTGTATAATTCACCCCTCCACTTT. Encoded protein: CASSISDRVYNSPLHF.

The V gene is TRBV4-1, the J gene TRBJ1-6; 9 bases align to TRBD1. Trimming cost V 6 bases and J 9 bases; bases outside gene matches: 6. The CDR3 has 14 residues. Looked up from germline, CDR1 is MGHRA and CDR2 is YSYEKL. CDR3 in amino acids: CASSHTGGSSPLHF. The CDR3 DNA is TGCGCCAGCAGTCATACAGGGGGCAGTTCACCCCTCCACTTT.

The chain carries TRBV5-6 and TRBJ2-5, with TRBD2 as a possible D gene (6 bases). CDR1 is SGHDT, CDR2 YYEEEE, per germline. V lost 0 bases, J lost 9 bases, and 6 bases lay in between. This CDR3 contains 11 residues. The CDR3 sequence is CASSLGGAQYF. The CDR3 DNA follows: TGTGCCAGCAGCTTGGGGGGGGCCCAGTACTTC.

The rearrangement joins TRBV19 to TRBJ2-7; tentatively, D is TRBD1 (6 bases). Deletions cut 5 bases from V and 1 base from J, with 9 bases between. CDR3 length: 13 amino acids. From germline, CDR1 is LNHDA and CDR2 SQIVND (reference sequence). The CDR3 DNA is TGTGCCAGTAGTTGGACAGAGTCCTACGAGCAGTACTTC. Its protein product is CASSWTESYEQYF.

The rearrangement links TRBV27 to TRBJ1-2, with 8 positions matching TRBD1. The V gene's germline CDR1 is MNHEY and CDR2 SMNVEV (reference sequence). CDR3 size: 15 residues. The V and J ends lost 5 bases and 8 bases, in that order; junction bases with no gene match: 13. CDR3 amino acids: CASSAAGGRGGGYTF. The CDR3 DNA sequence: TGTGCCAGCAGTGCGGCAGGGGGCAGAGGGGGAGGCTACACCTTC.

In DNA form, the CDR3 reads TGTGCCAGCAGCTTAGGACAGACCGGGGAGCTGTTTTTT. It translates to CASSLGQTGELFF. The chain has TRBV7-2 and TRBJ2-2; the D gene is possibly TRBD1 (5 bases). V dropped 1 base and J dropped 5 bases, with 5 bases sitting between them. Germline lookup yields CDR1 SGHTA and CDR2 FQGNSA. The CDR3 spans 13 residues.

The chain couples TRBV6-5 to TRBJ1-1; 7 bases are a match to TRBD1. V lost 1 base and J lost 1; bases outside the gene matches: 0. CDR1 and CDR2 from the germline V gene are MNHEY and SVGAGI. The CDR3 is 14 residues long. CDR3 protein: CASSYWDRNTEAFF. CDR3 sequence (DNA): TGTGCCAGCAGTTACTGGGACAGGAACACTGAAGCTTTCTTT.

The rearrangement links TRBV11-3 to TRBJ1-1, with TRBD1 matching 7 bases. From germline, CDR1 is SGHNT and CDR2 YENEEA. J was trimmed by 5 bases and V by 5 bases; bases with no gene match: 5. This CDR3 region has 13 residues. For the CDR3, the DNA is TGTGCCAGCAGCCTACAGGGGTATACTGAAGCTTTCTTT. Its protein product is CASSLQGYTEAFF. The full variable domain, rest sourced from reference TRBV11-3 and TRBJ1-1, is EAGVVQSPRYKIIEKKQPVAFWCNPISGHNTLYWYLQNLGQGPELLIRYENEEAVDDSQLPKDRFSAERLKGVDSTLKIQPAELGDSAVYLCASSLQGYTEAFFGQGTRLTVV.

This clone was seen only a few times. The chain recombines TRBV5-1 with TRBJ2-5, with 10 bases lining up with TRBD1. Per the germline V gene, CDR1 is SGHRS and CDR2 is YFSETQ. V lost 4 bases to trimming and J lost 1 base; unmatched junction nucleotides: 10. The CDR3 consists of 17 residues. CDR3 in DNA: TGCGCCAGCAGCCGGGGAACCGGGACAGGGGCCCAAGAGACCCAGTACTTC. Translation gives CASSRGTGTGAQETQYF. Full variable domain (outside the CDR3, taken from reference TRBV5-1 and TRBJ2-5): KAGVTQTPRYLIKTRGQQVTLSCSPISGHRSVSWYQQTPGQGLQFLFEYFSETQRNKGNFPGRFSGRQFSNSRSEMNVSTLELGDSALYLCASSRGTGTGAQETQYFGPGTRLLVL.

CDR3 region: CASSLGLAGGRSFETQYF. CDR3 bases: TGCGCCAGCAGCTTGGGACTAGCGGGGGGCCGTTCATTTGAGACCCAGTACTTC. The gene calls are TRBV5-1 and TRBJ2-5; 13 bases agree with TRBD2. There are 18 residues in the CDR3. Trimming took 0 bases from V and 5 from J; bases not matched to a gene: 10. CDR1 and CDR2 from the germline V gene are SGHRS and YFSETQ.

J is TRBJ2-7 and V is TRBV5-1; TRBD1 aligns across 7 bases. The CDR3 totals 14 residues. The trim removed 1 base at V and 2 bases at J, leaving 3 bases unmatched. CDR1 and CDR2 (germline): SGHRS, YFSETQ. The CDR3: CASSLWDRTYEQYF. The CDR3, as DNA: TGCGCCAGCAGCTTGTGGGACAGAACCTACGAGCAGTACTTC. The full variable domain, in which reference TRBV5-1 and TRBJ2-7 provide the parts outside the CDR3, is KAGVTQTPRYLIKTRGQQVTLSCSPISGHRSVSWYQQTPGQGLQFLFEYFSETQRNKGNFPGRFSGRQFSNSRSEMNVSTLELGDSALYLCASSLWDRTYEQYFGPGTRLTVT.

This chain uses TRBV13 with TRBJ1-3; TRBD1 matches at 10 bases. Germline CDR1 is PRHDT and CDR2 is FYEKMQ (reference sequence). The J segment lost 4 bases and the V segment lost 5 bases, leaving 5 bases of the junction unmatched. CDR3 size: 15 residues. This chain's CDR3 is CASSRGTGVGNTIYF. CDR3 sequence (DNA): TGTGCCAGCAGCCGCGGGACAGGGGTAGGAAACACCATATATTTT. The full variable domain, in which reference TRBV13 and TRBJ1-3 provide the parts outside the CDR3, is AAGVIQSPRHLIKEKRETATLKCYPIPRHDTVYWYQQGPGQDPQFLISFYEKMQSDKGSIPDRFSAQQFSDYHSELNMSSLELGDSALYFCASSRGTGVGNTIYFGEGSWLTVV.

The chain links TRBV2 to TRBJ2-7; the D gene is possibly TRBD2 (6 bases). The CDR3 consists of 14 residues. The V end lost 7 bases, the J end lost 3 bases, and 16 bases lay between the germline ends. Germline values: CDR1 SNHLY, CDR2 FYNNEI. CDR3 sequence reads: CASTPPEGCYEQYF. The DNA of the CDR3 is TGTGCCAGCACCCCCCCGGAGGGGTGCTACGAGCAGTACTTC.

This clone was found a few times. The CDR3 region has the DNA TGTGCCAGCAGTTTCCTCCCTAGCGACAAAGAGACCCAGTACTTC. It encodes CASSFLPSDKETQYF. The chain combines TRBV28 with TRBJ2-5; TRBD2 might be the D (6 bases). Germline CDR1 reads MDHEN; CDR2 reads SYDVKM. The V end lost 3 bases, the J end lost 3 bases, and 14 bases lay between the germline ends. There are 15 residues in the CDR3. Full variable domain (outside the CDR3, taken from reference TRBV28 and TRBJ2-5): DVKVTQSSRYLVKRTGEKVFLECVQDMDHENMFWYRQDPGLGLRLIYFSYDVKMKEKGDIPEGYSVSREKKERFSLILESASTNQTSMYLCASSFLPSDKETQYFGPGTRLLVL.

This chain connects TRBV7-9 to TRBJ1-1; tentatively, D is TRBD1 (6 bases). Germline CDR1 reads SEHNR; CDR2 reads FQNEAQ (reference sequence). This CDR3 is built from 16 residues. Trimming removed 1 base at V and 5 bases at J, with 17 bases between. The CDR3 here is CASSLGTGQRSTEAFF. CDR3 DNA: TGTGCCAGCAGCTTAGGGACCGGACAGAGGAGTACTGAAGCTTTCTTT.

V and J are TRBV5-1 and TRBJ2-3, with 10 bases fitting TRBD1. Germline V gene lookup returns CDR1 SGHRS and CDR2 YFSETQ. The CDR3 totals 15 residues. The ends lost 4 bases at V and 4 bases at J; junction bases unmatched: 6. The CDR3 region is CASSPDRGRADTQYF. CDR3 nucleotide sequence: TGCGCCAGCAGCCCAGACAGGGGGCGAGCAGATACGCAGTATTTT.

The chain is built from TRBV10-3 and TRBJ2-7, with D possibly TRBD1 on 5 matching bases. Deletions cut 6 bases from V and 0 bases from J, with 9 bases between. Germline V gene sequence: CDR1 ENHRY, CDR2 SYGVKD. This CDR3 is 13 amino acids long. CDR3 protein: CAIRGEPSYEQYF. CDR3 nucleotide sequence: TGTGCCATCAGAGGGGAACCCTCCTACGAGCAGTACTTC.

J is TRBJ2-7 and V is TRBV7-9; D is unresolved. V was clipped by 0 bases and J by 4 bases, with 7 bases between them. The CDR3 runs to 13 residues. CDR1 is SEHNR, CDR2 FQNEAQ, per germline (reference sequence). This CDR3 is CASSLAVEYEQYF. CDR3 nucleotide sequence: TGTGCCAGCAGCTTAGCGGTGGAGTACGAGCAGTACTTC.